These T cell receptor beta chains were read from a single sample in a study of OX40 agonist ivuxolimab in advanced cancers. Measured with immunoSEQ multiplex PCR; TCRdb has only the in-frame clones, and not every one. The sample consists of approximately 15,000 clones, 84% of them appearing once. The sequenced sample was CD4+ or CD8+ T cells sorted from blood, obtained in a trial of the OX40 agonist ivuxolimab. The receptors were gathered from an adult with an advanced solid tumor such as melanoma, head and neck, liver or kidney cancer. The CDR3 runs from the conserved cysteine through the conserved F or W. D genes are given only for firm matches. Expanded clones get a size class; other rows say once, few or many, or leave the size out.

NA TRBJ2-2 TRBV11-2 TRBD2 CASSQGLAGGPRTGELFF TGTGCCAGCAGCCAGGGACTAGCGGGGGGGCCGAGGACCGGGGAGCTGTTTTTT
NA TRBJ2-2 TRBV4-3 NA CASSLSRSRVGGELFF TGCGCCAGCAGCCTTTCAAGGTCCAGGGTCGGCGGGGAGCTGTTTTTT
once TRBJ2-7 TRBV7-9 TRBD2 CASSSPGLTF TGTGCCAGCAGCAGCCCGGGACTAACATTC
NA TRBJ2-7 TRBV6-1 NA CASERQFSYEQYF TGTGCCAGCGAAAGACAGTTCTCCTACGAGCAGTACTTC
NA TRBJ2-7 TRBV2 NA CASLGDRYEQYF TGTGCCAGCTTGGGAGACCGCTACGAGCAGTACTTC
NA TRBJ1-3 TRBV5-1 NA CASRPPDSGNTIYF TGCGCCAGCAGGCCACCCGACTCTGGAAACACCATATATTTT
NA TRBJ2-1 TRBV27 NA CASSYDGYNEQFF TGTGCCAGCAGTTACGATGGGTACAATGAGCAGTTCTTC
NA TRBJ2-1 TRBV19 NA CASRWGGGEQFF TGTGCCAGTCGTTGGGGGGGCGGTGAGCAGTTCTTC
NA TRBJ2-7 TRBV7-8 TRBD2 CASSWTSGTNYEQYF TGTGCCAGCAGCTGGACTAGCGGAACTAACTACGAGCAGTACTTC
NA TRBJ2-7 TRBV6-5 TRBD2 CASSYSREGGIEQYF TGTGCCAGCAGTTACTCACGGGAGGGTGGCATTGAGCAGTACTTC
NA TRBJ2-1 TRBV7-9 NA CASSLYPPGANEQFF TGTGCCAGCAGCTTATACCCTCCCGGGGCAAATGAGCAGTTCTTC
NA TRBJ2-5 TRBV27 NA CASSGIGSRPETQYF TGTGCCAGCAGTGGCATTGGGAGCCGCCCAGAGACCCAGTACTTC
NA TRBJ1-5 TRBV30 NA CAWTSSSNQPQHF TGTGCCTGGACTTCTTCTAGCAATCAGCCCCAGCATTTT
NA TRBJ2-7 TRBV27 NA CASSLGTTYEQYF TGTGCCAGCAGTTTAGGGACCACATACGAGCAGTACTTC
NA TRBJ1-2 TRBV7-7 NA CASSLLASYGYTF TGTGCTAGCAGCTTACTGGCATCCTATGGCTACACCTTC
NA TRBJ2-4 TRBV28 NA CASSSRQYEAKNIQYF TGTGCCAGCAGTTCCCGACAGTATGAAGCCAAAAACATTCAGTACTTC
NA TRBJ2-7 TRBV6-5 TRBD1 CASSYQGQGTEQYF TGTGCCAGCAGTTACCAGGGACAGGGAACCGAGCAGTACTTC
hyperexpanded TRBJ1-6 TRBV28 NA CASSLAPTVYNSPLHF TGTGCCAGCAGTTTAGCCCCGACGGTCTATAATTCACCCCTCCACTTT
once TRBJ2-5 TRBV9 NA CASSHGETQYF TGTGCCAGCAGCCATGGAGAGACCCAGTACTTC
NA TRBJ2-7 TRBV2 NA CAFRTGNEQYF TGTGCCTTTCGGACGGGGAACGAGCAGTACTTC
NA TRBJ2-2 TRBV4-2 TRBD2 CASSQESQGLAGVNTGELFF TGTGCCAGCAGCCAAGAGTCTCAGGGACTAGCGGGAGTTAACACCGGGGAGCTGTTTTTT
NA TRBJ1-4 TRBV7-9 NA CASSTHRARDEKLFF TGTGCCAGCAGCACCCACAGGGCCCGGGATGAAAAACTGTTTTTT
NA TRBJ1-5 TRBV7-2 NA CASSLSMGGQPQHF TGTGCCAGCAGCTTATCCATGGGCGGTCAGCCCCAGCATTTT
NA TRBJ1-1 TRBV4-1 NA CASSQGGLTEAFF TGCGCCAGCAGCCAAGGAGGTCTGACTGAAGCTTTCTTT
few TRBJ2-1 TRBV28 TRBD2 CASSLDGTSGRDLF TGTGCCAGCAGCTTGGACGGGACTAGCGGGAGGGACCTCTTC
NA TRBJ2-1 TRBV27 NA CASSLGTNEQFF TGTGCCAGCAGTTTAGGAACCAATGAGCAGTTCTTC
NA TRBJ2-7 TRBV19 TRBD1 CASSSTGGIYEQYF TGTGCCAGTAGCTCAACAGGGGGCATCTATGAGCAGTACTTC
NA TRBJ2-1 TRBV28 TRBD1 CASSFNPGQGLYNEQFF TGTGCCAGCAGTTTCAATCCGGGACAGGGGCTTTATAATGAGCAGTTCTTC
NA TRBJ1-6 TRBV4-3 NA CASSQDGRGISPLHF TGCGCCAGCAGCCAAGATGGGAGAGGGATTTCACCCCTCCACTTT
NA TRBJ1-2 TRBV9 NA CASSPTGTTLDYGYTF TGTGCCAGCAGCCCAACAGGGACAACCCTGGACTATGGCTACACCTTC
NA TRBJ1-1 TRBV7-9 TRBD1 CASSSKQGWTTEAFF TGTGCCAGCAGCTCAAAACAGGGGTGGACGACTGAAGCTTTCTTT
NA TRBJ2-7 TRBV5-5 TRBD1 CASSLDWTGLAYEQYF TGTGCCAGCAGTCTCGATTGGACAGGCTTAGCCTACGAGCAGTACTTC
once TRBJ2-6 TRBV27 NA CASSFGGAFSGANVLTF TGTGCCAGCAGTTTTGGGGGGGCTTTCTCTGGGGCCAACGTCCTGACTTTC
NA TRBJ1-2 TRBV30 NA CASDTKLGYGYTF TGTGCCAGCGACACGAAATTGGGCTATGGCTACACCTTC
NA TRBJ2-7 TRBV7-9 TRBD1 CASSAPGQGFTYEQYF TGTGCCAGCAGCGCACCGGGACAGGGGTTTACCTACGAGCAGTACTTC
once TRBJ2-2 TRBV7-8 NA CASSSQGQLGVDTGELFF TGTGCCAGCAGCTCCCAGGGGCAACTAGGGGTCGACACCGGGGAGCTGTTTTTT
NA TRBJ2-3 TRBV7-9 TRBD2 CASSPLLAGEGDTQYF TGTGCCAGCAGCCCCTTATTGGCGGGAGAGGGAGATACGCAGTATTTT
NA TRBJ2-4 TRBV27 NA CASSLRQGKNIQYF TGTGCCAGCAGTTTACGTCAGGGAAAAAACATTCAGTACTTC
NA TRBJ1-5 TRBV7-9 NA CASSFNSGVGNQPQHF TGTGCCAGCAGCTTCAATTCAGGGGTGGGCAATCAGCCCCAGCATTTT
NA TRBJ2-5 TRBV19 TRBD2 CASSNAWREQETQYF TGTGCCAGTAGTAACGCGTGGCGGGAGCAAGAGACCCAGTACTTC
NA TRBJ2-7 TRBV2 NA CASTVADSYEQYF TGTGCCAGCACTGTGGCCGACTCCTACGAGCAGTACTTC
once TRBJ1-3 TRBV5-1 NA CASSLAQASSGNTIYF TGCGCCAGCAGCTTGGCACAGGCCAGCTCTGGAAACACCATATATTTT
few TRBJ1-6 TRBV19 NA CASKPTGANNSPLHF TGTGCCAGTAAACCGACAGGCGCCAATAATTCACCCCTCCACTTT
few TRBJ2-7 TRBV4-1 NA CASSPDTGFYEQYF TGCGCCAGCAGCCCTGACACAGGGTTCTACGAGCAGTACTTC
NA TRBJ2-1 TRBV7-2 TRBD2 CASSLGLAGGYNEQFF TGTGCCAGCAGCCTGGGACTAGCGGGAGGTTACAATGAGCAGTTCTTC
NA TRBJ2-7 TRBV28 TRBD1 CASSLTRTGNTYEQYF TGTGCCAGCAGTCTTACCCGGACAGGGAATACCTACGAGCAGTACTTC
NA TRBJ1-4 TRBV2 NA CATKDRSNEKLFF TGTGCCACCAAAGACAGGAGTAATGAAAAACTGTTTTTT
once TRBJ1-1 TRBV30 TRBD1 CASGQDWAVGSEAFF TGTGCCTCGGGACAGGACTGGGCGGTGGGGTCTGAAGCTTTCTTT
NA TRBJ2-7 TRBV5-6 TRBD1 CASSPGTEYEQYF TGTGCCAGCAGCCCCGGGACAGAATACGAGCAGTACTTC
NA TRBJ2-7 TRBV7-8 NA CASSLGSPADEQYF TGTGCCAGCAGCTTAGGTTCCCCTGCCGACGAGCAGTACTTC
NA TRBJ2-7 TRBV19 NA CASSIAGNYEQYF TGTGCCAGTAGTATCGCAGGGAATTACGAGCAGTACTTC
NA TRBJ2-7 TRBV7-7 TRBD1 CASSEGQGFAYEQYF TGTGCCAGCAGCGAGGGACAGGGGTTTGCCTACGAGCAGTACTTC
NA TRBJ2-2 TRBV4-3 TRBD1 CASSLRRRGLFTGELFF TGCGCCAGCAGCCTTCGACGCAGGGGGCTTTTCACCGGGGAGCTGTTTTTT
NA TRBJ2-7 TRBV28 NA CASSLGGYEQYF TGTGCCAGCAGTTTGGGTGGGTACGAGCAGTACTTC